The clone carrying this T cell receptor beta chain appeared once. No antigen is known for it. This sample is part of a study of blood T cells in healthy people across ages. Study summary: Capturing about one barcoded beta molecule per two T cells was achieved by template switching. Study findings and constraints: Among long-lived donors, naive CD4+ cells were more numerous and diversity higher than in aged donors.

Then a second PCR, running roughly 7 to 11 cycles, was carried out with a sample-barcoded 5' primer and a J-beta primer mix. TCRdb re-derived calls from the 5' RACE reads in MiXCR, one entry per CDR3 protein. This table holds some 900,000 distinct CDR3 sequences, around 46% found once. This CDR3 spans 13 amino acids. The germline CDR1 and CDR2 sequences are SGHDN and FVKESK. Every donor gave approximately 10 milliliters of peripheral blood. Per-sample yields of isolated PBMCs were at least 6 million. The sequenced sample was blood. The chain links TRBV14 to TRBJ2-7, with D uncertain. The DNA matches TRBJ2-5 better at its end, which makes the J call doubtful. This receptor was identified in a man aged 30-40 years in good health. CDR3 sequence (DNA): TGTGCCAGCAGCCAAGGGTTTTTTAGGACCCAGTACTTC. Protein sequence: CASSQGFFRTQYF.